This TCR beta chain was sequenced during a study of beta chain features in type 1 diabetes. On this clone: Its antigen is not known.

The CDR3 sequence is 13 residues long. Germline-derived CDR1 and CDR2 are MNHEY and SVGAGI. With 7 bases removed from V and 3 bases from J, the gap between germline ends came to 10 bases. Since all of the isolated RNA was reverse transcribed, expressed TCRB transcripts were what got sequenced. Only in-frame clones appear in the TCRdb table, and some are missing; sequencing was by immunoSEQ multiplex PCR. The sample carries some 400,000 clones, approximately 16% recorded once. Study-wide results and limits: Cells carrying high TCR expression could end up over-represented when cDNA is sequenced.

What was sequenced was naive CD4+ T cells from blood. The sequence derives from a woman between 18 and 29 years old in good health. The chain carries TRBV6-5 and TRBJ1-3; D remains ambiguous. The CDR3, as DNA: TGTGCCAGCACCCCAGGTTTTGGAAACACCATATATTTT. Translated: CASTPGFGNTIYF.